A selection of T cell receptor beta chains follows, all from one sample in a study of CD8 T cells in ankylosing spondylitis. Using its own MiXCR run on the 5' RACE reads, TCRdb lists one record per CDR3 protein. The sample contains 240,000 or so distinct CDR3 sequences, 9.5% to 12% of which appear only once. The sequencing sample was made of blood, either unsorted or a sorted T cell fraction (not recorded which). These receptors originate from a male donor with ankylosing spondylitis or in good health (not recorded which). CDR3s include the opening cysteine and the closing phenylalanine or tryptophan. The D gene is left open where the match is weak. Expanded clones are given a class, and other clones once, few, many or no size at all.

v_call	clone_size	d_call	j_call	cdr3_nt	cdr3_aa
TRBV4-2	many	TRBD2	TRBJ2-1	TGTGCCAGCAGCCAAACATCTAGCGGGATGGGCTACAATGAGCAGTTCTTC	CASSQTSSGMGYNEQFF
TRBV6-4	many	TRBD2	TRBJ2-1	TGTGCCAGCAGTGACGGGGCGCGGGAGGGCCACAATGAGCAGTTCTTC	CASSDGAREGHNEQFF
TRBV29-1	NA	TRBD2	TRBJ2-3	TGCAGCGTTGAAGTTCATCAGGGAGGGGATACGCAGTATTTT	CSVEVHQGGDTQYF
TRBV9	many	NA	TRBJ2-3	TGTGCCAGCAGCGCCTACGGTAGTCATACGCAGTATTTT	CASSAYGSHTQYF
TRBV5-1	NA	NA	TRBJ2-2	TGCGCCAGCAGCTTGACTGGGGCGCTGTTTTTT	CASSLTGALFF
TRBV20-1	many	TRBD2	TRBJ2-3	TGCAGTGCTAGAGCGCTAGCGGGGACAGATACGCAGTATTTT	CSARALAGTDTQYF
TRBV4-1	few	NA	TRBJ2-7	TGCGCCAGCAGCCAAGACGAAAGTTCCTACGAGCAGTACTTC	CASSQDESSYEQYF
TRBV7-6	NA	NA	TRBJ1-3	TGTGCCAGCAGCCCACCCCCTCCAAACACCATATATTTT	CASSPPPPNTIYF
TRBV7-3	NA	NA	TRBJ1-2	TGTGCCAGCAGCCGGGGGGGTAGTGAAGGCTACACCTTC	CASSRGGSEGYTF
TRBV5-1	many	TRBD1	TRBJ1-1	TGCGCCAGCAGCTTGAACAGGGGGTTAACTGAAGCTTTCTTT	CASSLNRGLTEAFF
TRBV5-1	many	NA	TRBJ2-5	TGCGCCAGCAGCTTGGCCGTTCCCATCCAGACCCAGTACTTC	CASSLAVPIQTQYF
TRBV9	NA	NA	TRBJ2-2	TGTGCCAGCAGCGAGGGAGACTTCGCCGGGGAGCTGTTTTTT	CASSEGDFAGELFF
TRBV7-9	few	TRBD2	TRBJ2-5	TGTGCCAGCAGCGAACCTAGCGGGAGGAAGACCCAGTACTTC	CASSEPSGRKTQYF
TRBV20-1	many	NA	TRBJ2-5	TGCAGTGCTAGGCCCTACCGAGGGGAGGCCTACCAAGAGACCCAGTACTTC	CSARPYRGEAYQETQYF
TRBV9	many	NA	TRBJ1-3	TGTGCCAGCAGGGGACAAAGCGGAAACACCATATATTTT	CASRGQSGNTIYF
TRBV6-1	many	NA	TRBJ1-5	TGTGCCAGCCGGGGAACGAGCAATCAGCCCCAGCATTTT	CASRGTSNQPQHF
TRBV7-2	few	TRBD1	TRBJ1-2	TGTGCCAGCAGCTTCCCGACAGGGGTAGGAGGCTACACCTTC	CASSFPTGVGGYTF
TRBV12-3/TRBV12-4	many	TRBD1	TRBJ1-1	TGTGCCAGCAGTTTAGGGGACAGGGTGCCTGAAGCTTTCTTT	CASSLGDRVPEAFF
TRBV20-1	many	NA	TRBJ1-1	TGCAGTGCTAGAGACGCCGACAGTGCGAACACTGAAGCTTTCTTT	CSARDADSANTEAFF
TRBV25-1	many	NA	TRBJ2-7	TGTGCCAGCAGTGGAAACCGATCAGTCGGATGGTACGAGCAGTACTTC	CASSGNRSVGWYEQYF
TRBV5-1	NA	NA	TRBJ1-2	TGCGCCAGCAGGGAGGCAACAGGGAATAACTATGGCTACACCTTC	CASREATGNNYGYTF
TRBV24-1	many	NA	TRBJ2-2	TGTGCCACCAGTGATTCGACCGCGGAGCAGGGGATCACCGGGGAGCTGTTTTTT	CATSDSTAEQGITGELFF
TRBV28	many	TRBD2	TRBJ2-5	TGTGCCAGCAGTGTAGCGGGGGAGCACGGTTTGGCCCAGTACTTC	CASSVAGEHGLAQYF
TRBV12-3/TRBV12-4	NA	TRBD1	TRBJ1-4	TGTGCCAGCAGGACCTACCGACAGGGAGGGCATGAAAAACTGTTTTTT	CASRTYRQGGHEKLFF
TRBV7-7	many	NA	TRBJ2-7	TGTGCCAGCAGCTTTGCCCAGGGGTCCTCCTACGAGCAGTACTTC	CASSFAQGSSYEQYF
TRBV5-1	many	TRBD1	TRBJ2-7	TGCGCCAGCAGCTGGGGACAGGGCAACGAGCAGTACTTC	CASSWGQGNEQYF
TRBV5-1	many	NA	TRBJ2-1	TGCGCCAGCAGCTTGCATTGGGTGGATGAGCAGTTCTTC	CASSLHWVDEQFF
TRBV7-9	NA	TRBD1	TRBJ1-1	TGTGCCAGCGGAGCACAGGGGGCTTCTGAAGCTTTCTTT	CASGAQGASEAFF
TRBV5-1	NA	TRBD1	TRBJ2-6	TGCGCCAGCAGCTTGGAATTAATGGGACAGGGGGCTTATGGGGCCAACGTCCTGACTTTC	CASSLELMGQGAYGANVLTF
TRBV28	NA	TRBD1	TRBJ1-1	TGTGCCAGCAGGCTGAGCCTTCAGGGGGGTGAAGCTTTCTTT	CASRLSLQGGEAFF
TRBV5-1	many	NA	TRBJ2-3	TGCGCCAGCAGCTTGCAGGGATCTAGCACAGATACGCAGTATTTT	CASSLQGSSTDTQYF
TRBV20-1	many	TRBD1	TRBJ2-3	TGCAGTGCTAGATCAAGGACAGGGGGGCCAGATACGCAGTATTTT	CSARSRTGGPDTQYF